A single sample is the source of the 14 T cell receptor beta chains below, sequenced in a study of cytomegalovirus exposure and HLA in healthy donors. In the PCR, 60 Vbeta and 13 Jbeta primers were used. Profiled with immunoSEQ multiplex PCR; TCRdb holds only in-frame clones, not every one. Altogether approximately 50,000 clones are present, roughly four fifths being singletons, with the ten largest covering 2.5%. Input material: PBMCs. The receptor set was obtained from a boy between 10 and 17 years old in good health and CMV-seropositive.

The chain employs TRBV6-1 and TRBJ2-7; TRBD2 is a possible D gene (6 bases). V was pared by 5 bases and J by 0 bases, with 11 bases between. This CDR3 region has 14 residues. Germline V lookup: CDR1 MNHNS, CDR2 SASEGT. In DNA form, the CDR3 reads TGTGCCAGCAGTCCTCTCGGGAGCTCCTACGAGCAGTACTTC. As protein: CASSPLGSSYEQYF.

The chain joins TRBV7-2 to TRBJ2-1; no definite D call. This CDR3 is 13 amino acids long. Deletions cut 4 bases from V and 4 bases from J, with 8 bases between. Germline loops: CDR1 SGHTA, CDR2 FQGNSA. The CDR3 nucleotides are TGTGCCAGCAGCTCGCCAGGTTACAATGAGCAGTTCTTC. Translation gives CASSSPGYNEQFF. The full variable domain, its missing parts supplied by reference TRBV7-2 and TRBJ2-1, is GAGVSQSPSNKVTEKGKDVELRCDPISGHTALYWYRQSLGQGLEFLIYFQGNSAPDKSGLPSDRFSAERTGGSVSTLTIQRTQQEDSAVYLCASSSPGYNEQFFGPGTRLTVL.

CDR3: CASSPPERPVYNEQFF. The CDR3 DNA reads TGTGCCAGCAGTCCGCCGGAGCGACCAGTATACAATGAGCAGTTCTTC. The rearrangement links TRBV27 to TRBJ2-1; unclear D gene. This CDR3 region has 16 residues. Germline loops: CDR1 MNHEY, CDR2 SMNVEV (reference sequence). V dropped 5 bases and J dropped 4 bases, with 18 bases sitting between them.

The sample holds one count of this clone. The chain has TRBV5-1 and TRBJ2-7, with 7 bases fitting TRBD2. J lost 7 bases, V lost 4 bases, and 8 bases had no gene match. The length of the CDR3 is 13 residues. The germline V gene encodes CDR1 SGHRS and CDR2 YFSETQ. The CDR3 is CASSLLEAGEQYF. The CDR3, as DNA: TGCGCCAGCAGCCTCCTAGAAGCGGGGGAGCAGTACTTC. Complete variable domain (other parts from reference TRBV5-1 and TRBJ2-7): KAGVTQTPRYLIKTRGQQVTLSCSPISGHRSVSWYQQTPGQGLQFLFEYFSETQRNKGNFPGRFSGRQFSNSRSEMNVSTLELGDSALYLCASSLLEAGEQYFGPGTRLTVT.

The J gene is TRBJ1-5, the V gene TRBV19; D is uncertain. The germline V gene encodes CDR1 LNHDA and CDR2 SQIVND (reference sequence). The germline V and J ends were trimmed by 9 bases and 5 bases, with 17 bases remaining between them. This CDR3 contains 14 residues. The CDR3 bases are TGTGCCAGCGGTAAAGAGGTGGACTATCAGCCCCAGCATTTT. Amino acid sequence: CASGKEVDYQPQHF. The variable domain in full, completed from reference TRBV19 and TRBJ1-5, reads DGGITQSPKYLFRKEGQNVTLSCEQNLNHDAMYWYRQDPGQGLRLIYYSQIVNDFQKGDIAEGYSVSREKKESFPLTVTSAQKNPTAFYLCASGKEVDYQPQHFGDGTRLSIL.

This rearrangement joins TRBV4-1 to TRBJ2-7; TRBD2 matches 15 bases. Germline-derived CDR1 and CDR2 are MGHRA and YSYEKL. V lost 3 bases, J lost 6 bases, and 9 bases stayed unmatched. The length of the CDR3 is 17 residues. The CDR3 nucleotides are TGCGCCAGCAGCCAGATAGGACTAGCGGGGGGGCCTGGCGAGCAGTACTTC. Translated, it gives CASSQIGLAGGPGEQYF.

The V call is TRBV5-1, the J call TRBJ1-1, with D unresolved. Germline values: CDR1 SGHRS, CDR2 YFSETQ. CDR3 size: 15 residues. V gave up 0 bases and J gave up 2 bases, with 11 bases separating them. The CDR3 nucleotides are TGCGCCAGCAGCTTGGAGGCCGGAGGAAACACTGAAGCTTTCTTT. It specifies CASSLEAGGNTEAFF. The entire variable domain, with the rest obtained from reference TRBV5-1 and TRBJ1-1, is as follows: KAGVTQTPRYLIKTRGQQVTLSCSPISGHRSVSWYQQTPGQGLQFLFEYFSETQRNKGNFPGRFSGRQFSNSRSEMNVSTLELGDSALYLCASSLEAGGNTEAFFGQGTRLTVV.

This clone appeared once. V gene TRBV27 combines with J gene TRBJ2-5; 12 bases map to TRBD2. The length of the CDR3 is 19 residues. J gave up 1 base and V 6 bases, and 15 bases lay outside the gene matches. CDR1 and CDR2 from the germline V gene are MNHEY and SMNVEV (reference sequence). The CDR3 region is CASRGLEQGLAGPQETQYF. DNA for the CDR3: TGTGCCAGCAGGGGGTTAGAGCAAGGACTAGCGGGGCCCCAAGAGACCCAGTACTTC.

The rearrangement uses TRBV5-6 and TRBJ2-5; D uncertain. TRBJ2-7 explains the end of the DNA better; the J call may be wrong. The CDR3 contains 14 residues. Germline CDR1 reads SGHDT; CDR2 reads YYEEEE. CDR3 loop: CASSHRNARYEQYF. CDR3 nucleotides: TGTGCCAGCAGCCACCGTAATGCTAGGTACGAGCAGTACTTC.

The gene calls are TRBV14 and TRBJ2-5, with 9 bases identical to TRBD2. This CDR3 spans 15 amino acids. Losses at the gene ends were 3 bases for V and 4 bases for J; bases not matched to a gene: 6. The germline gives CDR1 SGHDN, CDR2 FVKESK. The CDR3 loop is CASSHQREEGETQYF. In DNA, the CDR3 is TGTGCCAGCAGCCACCAGCGGGAGGAGGGAGAGACCCAGTACTTC. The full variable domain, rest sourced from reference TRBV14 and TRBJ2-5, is EAGVTQFPSHSVIEKGQTVTLRCDPISGHDNLYWYRRVMGKEIKFLLHFVKESKQDESGMPNNRFLAERTGGTYSTLKVQPAELEDSGVYFCASSHQREEGETQYFGPGTRLLVL.

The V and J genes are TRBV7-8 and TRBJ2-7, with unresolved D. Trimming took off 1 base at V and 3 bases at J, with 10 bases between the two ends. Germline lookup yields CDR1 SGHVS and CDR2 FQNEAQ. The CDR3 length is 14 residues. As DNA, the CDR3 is TGTGCCAGCAGCTTAGAGGCAGGTTTCTACGAGCAGTACTTC. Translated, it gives CASSLEAGFYEQYF.

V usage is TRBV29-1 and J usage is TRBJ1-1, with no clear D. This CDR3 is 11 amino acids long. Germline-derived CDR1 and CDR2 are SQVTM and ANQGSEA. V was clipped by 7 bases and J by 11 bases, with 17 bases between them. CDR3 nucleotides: TGCAGCGCCCCGACTCTCGGGGTTGCTTTCTTT. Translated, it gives CSAPTLGVAFF.

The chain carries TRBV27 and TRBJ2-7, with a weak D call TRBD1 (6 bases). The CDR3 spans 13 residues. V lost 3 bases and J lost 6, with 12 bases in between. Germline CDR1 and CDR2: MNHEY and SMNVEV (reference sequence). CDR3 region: CASSFWTESEQYF. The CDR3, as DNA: TGTGCCAGCAGTTTTTGGACAGAATCCGAGCAGTACTTC.

The CDR3 DNA reads TGTGCCAGCAGCCGTCTAGGCGGGGGGCAAGAGACCCAGTACTTC. It codes for CASSRLGGGQETQYF. This chain connects TRBV11-2 to TRBJ2-5; 8 nucleotides line up with TRBD2. CDR3 length: 15 amino acids. J gave up 2 bases and V 5 bases, and 7 bases lay outside the gene matches. CDR1 is SGHAT and CDR2 is FQNNGV in the germline V gene.